This is a list of T cell receptor beta chains from one sample in a study of monozygotic twins with inflammatory bowel disease. After re-calling the 5' RACE reads, TCRdb lists one entry per CDR3 protein, DNA absent. This table lists approximately 380,000 distinct CDR3 sequences. The sample consisted of blood. The receptor source for this set is a human donor with ulcerative colitis or Crohn's disease, or a healthy co-twin of an affected twin (not recorded which). Both conserved end residues are part of each CDR3.

j_call	v_call	cdr3_aa
TRBJ1-6	TRBV18	CASSQLTTDNSPLHF
TRBJ2-3	TRBV4-2	CASSRYRGQTDTQYF
TRBJ1-3	TRBV20-1	CSARDFPGQGSSGNTIYF
TRBJ2-7	TRBV7-9	CASSLADRAYEQYF
TRBJ1-1	TRBV7-2	CASSSQGGNNAEAFF
TRBJ2-5	TRBV12-3/TRBV12-4	CASSFAGLETQYF
TRBJ2-7	TRBV4-2	CASSQPGPTAYEQYF
TRBJ2-7	TRBV10-1	CASSDPPMVAPKDLYEQYF
TRBJ1-1	TRBV5-1	CASSFGTANTEAFF
TRBJ2-7	TRBV6-5	CASSYSSGDSYEQYF
TRBJ1-6	TRBV19	CASSIDTLRNSPLHF
TRBJ1-2	TRBV5-1	CASSDGSGYTF
TRBJ2-7	TRBV2	CASKRTGLYEQYF
TRBJ2-1	TRBV7-9	CASSRQGMYNEQFF
TRBJ2-1	TRBV5-1	CASSSVQGRTISYNEQFF
TRBJ2-1	TRBV4-2	CASSHPYFGVTGGEKTSYNEQFF
TRBJ1-6	TRBV19	CASTPTDAYNSPLHF
TRBJ2-2	TRBV7-2	CASSPTSGGELFF
TRBJ2-1	TRBV20-1	CSARERGEQFF
TRBJ1-5	TRBV5-1	CASSLDGSRYQPQHF
TRBJ2-1	TRBV24-1	CATSDDRELEQFF
TRBJ1-6	TRBV7-2	CASSLGQGGDSPLHF